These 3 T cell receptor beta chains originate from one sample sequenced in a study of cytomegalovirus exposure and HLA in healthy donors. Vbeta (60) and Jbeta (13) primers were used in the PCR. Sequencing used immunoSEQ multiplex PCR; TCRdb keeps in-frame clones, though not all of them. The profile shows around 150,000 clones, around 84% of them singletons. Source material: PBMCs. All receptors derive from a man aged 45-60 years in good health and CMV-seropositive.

CDR3 protein: CASSELAGGSHSSDEQFF. CDR3 DNA sequence: TGCGCCAGCAGTGAACTAGCGGGAGGGAGCCATAGTTCCGATGAGCAGTTCTTC. This sequence joins TRBV10-2 and TRBJ2-1; 13 nucleotides agree with TRBD2. V gave up 3 bases and J gave up 8 bases; unmatched junction bases: 13. Germline lookup yields CDR1 WSHSY and CDR2 SAAADI. This CDR3 comprises 18 residues.

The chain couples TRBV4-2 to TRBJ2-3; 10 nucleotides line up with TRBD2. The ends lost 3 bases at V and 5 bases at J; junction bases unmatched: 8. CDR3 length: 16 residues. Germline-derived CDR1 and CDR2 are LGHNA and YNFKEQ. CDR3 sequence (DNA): TGTGCCAGCAGCCAGGGAGCGGGGGGGCAATTAGATACGCAGTATTTT. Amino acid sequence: CASSQGAGGQLDTQYF.

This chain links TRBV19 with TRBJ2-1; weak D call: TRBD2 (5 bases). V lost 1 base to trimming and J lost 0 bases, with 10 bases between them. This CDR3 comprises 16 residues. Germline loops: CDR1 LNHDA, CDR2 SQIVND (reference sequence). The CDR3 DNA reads TGTGCCAGTAGTATAGTAGCGAGAAGCTCCTACAATGAGCAGTTCTTC. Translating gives CASSIVARSSYNEQFF.